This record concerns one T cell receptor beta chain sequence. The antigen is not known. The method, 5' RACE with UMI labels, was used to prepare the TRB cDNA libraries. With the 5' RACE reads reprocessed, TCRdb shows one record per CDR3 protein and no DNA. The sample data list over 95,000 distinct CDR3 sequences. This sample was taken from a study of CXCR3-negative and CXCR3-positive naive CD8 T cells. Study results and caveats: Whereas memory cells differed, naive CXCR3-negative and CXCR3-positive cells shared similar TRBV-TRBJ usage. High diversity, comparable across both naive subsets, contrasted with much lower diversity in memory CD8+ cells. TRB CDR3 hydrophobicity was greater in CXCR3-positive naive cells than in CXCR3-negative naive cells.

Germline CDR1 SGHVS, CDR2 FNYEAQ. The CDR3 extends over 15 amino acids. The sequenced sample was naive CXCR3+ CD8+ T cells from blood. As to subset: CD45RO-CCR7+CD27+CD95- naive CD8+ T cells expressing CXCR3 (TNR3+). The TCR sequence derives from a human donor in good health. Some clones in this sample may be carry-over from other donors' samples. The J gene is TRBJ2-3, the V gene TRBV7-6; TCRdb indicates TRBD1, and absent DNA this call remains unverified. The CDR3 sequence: CASSLTQGLGDTQYF.